This T cell receptor beta chain was sequenced for a study of cytotoxic CD8 clonotypes in ibrutinib-treated CLL. Study summary: Within the patient group, approximately 10 were relapsed/refractory and some 14 treatment-naive, and about 18 were IGHV unmutated. Study-level results: With treatment, public clonotypes, which were uncommon, either contracted or remained stable.

Points on this clone: Antigen: not known.

The intended depth for sequencing was 1 in 200,000 to 1 in 1 million T cells. Sequencing used immunoSEQ multiplex PCR; TCRdb keeps in-frame clones, though not all of them. The repertoire holds about 150,000 clones, with about 75% as singletons. The CDR3 has 17 residues. The V end was cut by 2 bases, the J end by 3 bases, with 19 bases between. CDR1 SNHLY and CDR2 FYNNEI come from the germline V gene. The material sequenced was PBMCs, taken after 24 months of ibrutinib treatment. The rearrangement joins TRBV2 to TRBJ1-1; the D is unclear. This clonotype originated in a human donor with chronic lymphocytic leukemia. DNA for the CDR3: TGTGCCAGCAGTGAACGTCGCTGGGGAAGGATGGACACTGAAGCTTTCTTT. The encoded protein is CASSERRWGRMDTEAFF.